This TCR beta chain originates from a study of shared T cell receptors in the human thymus. CDR1 is SGHRS, CDR2 YFSETQ, per germline. The CDR3 spans 16 residues. V lost 5 bases and J 2 bases, leaving 18 bases between the germline ends. TCRdb's table, derived via immunoSEQ multiplex PCR, lists solely in-frame clones and lacks some. The sample lists hundreds of thousands of clones, more than 70% occurring once. These data were also reused for a study on human thymus T cells. Turning to that study: Resections were taken during corrective heart surgery, and the thymus tissue came from these.

V and J are TRBV5-1 and TRBJ2-3; D is possibly TRBD1 (5 bases). This clonotype was sampled from a boy under three years old with a congenital heart defect. Sequenced: thymocytes. CDR3 region: CASSVGWTTHTDTQYF. The CDR3 region has the DNA TGCGCCAGCAGTGTGGGTTGGACAACTCACACAGATACGCAGTATTTT. The full variable domain, with the rest looked up from reference TRBV5-1 and TRBJ2-3, is KAGVTQTPRYLIKTRGQQVTLSCSPISGHRSVSWYQQTPGQGLQFLFEYFSETQRNKGNFPGRFSGRQFSNSRSEMNVSTLELGDSALYLCASSVGWTTHTDTQYFGPGTRLTVL.